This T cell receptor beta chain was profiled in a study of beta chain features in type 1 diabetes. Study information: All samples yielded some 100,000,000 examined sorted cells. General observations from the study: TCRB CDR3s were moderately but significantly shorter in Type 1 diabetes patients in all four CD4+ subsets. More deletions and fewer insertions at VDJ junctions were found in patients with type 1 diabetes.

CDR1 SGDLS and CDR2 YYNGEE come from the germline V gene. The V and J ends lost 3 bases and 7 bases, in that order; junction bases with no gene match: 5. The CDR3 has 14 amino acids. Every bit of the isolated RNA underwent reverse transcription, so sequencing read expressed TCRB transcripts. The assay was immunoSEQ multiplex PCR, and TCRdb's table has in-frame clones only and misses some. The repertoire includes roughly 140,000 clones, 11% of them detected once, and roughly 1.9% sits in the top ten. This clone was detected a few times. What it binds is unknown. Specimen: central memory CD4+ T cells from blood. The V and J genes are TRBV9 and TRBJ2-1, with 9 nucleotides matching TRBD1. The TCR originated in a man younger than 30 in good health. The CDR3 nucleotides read TGTGCCAGCAGCGCGGGACAGGGCCGGAATGAGCAGTTCTTC. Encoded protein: CASSAGQGRNEQFF. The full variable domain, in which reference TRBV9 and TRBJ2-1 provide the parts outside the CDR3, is DSGVTQTPKHLITATGQRVTLRCSPRSGDLSVYWYQQSLDQGLQFLIQYYNGEERAKGNILERFSAQQFPDLHSELNLSSLELGDSALYFCASSAGQGRNEQFFGPGTRLTVL.